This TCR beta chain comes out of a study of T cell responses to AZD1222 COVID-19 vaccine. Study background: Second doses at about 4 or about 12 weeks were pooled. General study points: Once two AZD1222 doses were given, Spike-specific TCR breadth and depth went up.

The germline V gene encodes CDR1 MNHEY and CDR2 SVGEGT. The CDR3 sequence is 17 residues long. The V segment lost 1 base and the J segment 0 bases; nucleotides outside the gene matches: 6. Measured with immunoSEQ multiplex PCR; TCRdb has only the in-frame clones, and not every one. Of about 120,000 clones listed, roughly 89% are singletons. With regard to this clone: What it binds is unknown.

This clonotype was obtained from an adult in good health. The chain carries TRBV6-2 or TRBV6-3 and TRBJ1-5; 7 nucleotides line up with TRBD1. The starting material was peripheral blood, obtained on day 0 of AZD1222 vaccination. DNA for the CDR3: TGTGCCAGCAGTTACTTCAGACAGGGAGATAGCAATCAGCCCCAGCATTTT. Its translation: CASSYFRQGDSNQPQHF.